This TCR beta chain was recorded in a study of post-analysis software for immune sequencing data. Notes on the study in general: A handful of TRBV segments were significantly more frequent in patients than in controls. TRBV5-6, TRBV5-1 and TRBV20-1 were among these segments.

V lost 0 bases and J lost 8; bases outside the gene matches: 7. The length of the CDR3 is 16 residues. Concerning this clonotype: The antigen remains undetermined.

The library was made from cDNA and included unique molecular identifiers. TCRdb reprocessed the PCR reads via MiXCR and lists one record per CDR3 protein. The repertoire holds approximately 630,000 distinct CDR3 sequences, with 55% to 60% as singletons. The clonotype originates from a girl aged 2 to 9 with multiple sclerosis. The specimen was blood. The chain couples TRBV12-3 or TRBV12-4 to TRBJ2-4; 10 bases map to TRBD2. The CDR3 nucleotides are TGTGCCAGCAGTTTAGCGGCTAGCGGGGGCCCGGACATTCAGTACTTC. It is translated as CASSLAASGGPDIQYF.